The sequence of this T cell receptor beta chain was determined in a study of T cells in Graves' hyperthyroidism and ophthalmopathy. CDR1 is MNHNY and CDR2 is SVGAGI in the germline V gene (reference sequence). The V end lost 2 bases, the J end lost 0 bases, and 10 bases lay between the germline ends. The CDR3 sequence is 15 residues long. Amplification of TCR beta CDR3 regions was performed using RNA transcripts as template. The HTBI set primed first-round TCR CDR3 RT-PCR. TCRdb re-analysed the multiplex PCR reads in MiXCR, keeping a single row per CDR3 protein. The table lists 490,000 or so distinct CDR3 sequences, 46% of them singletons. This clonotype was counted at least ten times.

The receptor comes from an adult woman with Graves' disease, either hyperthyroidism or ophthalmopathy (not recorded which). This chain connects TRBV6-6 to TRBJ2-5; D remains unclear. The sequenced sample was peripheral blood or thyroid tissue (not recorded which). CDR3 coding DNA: TGTGCCAGCAGTTACAAGGCGACCTACCAAGAGACCCAGTACTTC. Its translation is CASSYKATYQETQYF.